The rows below give T cell receptor beta chains drawn from one sample of a study of regulatory T cells in long-lasting Graves disease. TCRdb fed the multiplex PCR reads into MiXCR, producing one record per CDR3 protein. The sample records roughly 500,000 distinct CDR3 sequences, more than 10% being singletons. These same records also appear under a second study, on T cells in Graves' hyperthyroidism and ophthalmopathy.

This specimen consisted of peripheral blood mononuclear cells (PBMCs), obtained at new diagnosis, from a patient treated with antithyroid drugs. The receptors come from a young woman with Graves disease. CDR3s include the opening cysteine and the closing phenylalanine or tryptophan. The order of the fields is D gene, clone size, J gene, V gene, CDR3 protein, CDR3 DNA. The D gene is left open where the match is weak. A row's size may be missing; if present it is once, few, many or a size class.

d_call: TRBD1
clone_size: many
j_call: TRBJ2-5
v_call: TRBV19
cdr3_aa: CASSPTDRGRETQYF
cdr3_nt: TGTGCCAGTAGTCCCACGGACAGGGGGCGAGAGACCCAGTACTTC

d_call: -
clone_size: many
j_call: TRBJ1-4
v_call: TRBV28
cdr3_aa: CASSISNEKLFF
cdr3_nt: TGTGCCAGCAGTATCTCTAATGAAAAACTGTTTTTT

d_call: -
clone_size: many
j_call: TRBJ2-5
v_call: TRBV29-1
cdr3_aa: CSALKGETQYF
cdr3_nt: TGCAGCGCTCTAAAGGGGGAGACCCAGTACTTC

d_call: TRBD2
clone_size: many
j_call: TRBJ2-7
v_call: TRBV20-1
cdr3_aa: CSAWPITSGSYEQYF
cdr3_nt: TGCAGTGCCTGGCCGATCACTAGCGGGAGTTACGAGCAGTACTTC

d_call: -
clone_size: many
j_call: TRBJ2-5
v_call: TRBV2
cdr3_aa: CASSENFETRQPYQETQYF
cdr3_nt: TGTGCCAGCAGTGAAAACTTCGAAACGAGACAGCCGTACCAAGAGACCCAGTACTTC

d_call: TRBD2
clone_size: many
j_call: TRBJ2-7
v_call: TRBV20-1
cdr3_aa: CSARWTSLNEQYF
cdr3_nt: TGCAGTGCTAGATGGACTAGCTTGAACGAGCAGTACTTC

d_call: -
clone_size: many
j_call: TRBJ2-7
v_call: TRBV20-1
cdr3_aa: CSARDLRSYEQYF
cdr3_nt: TGCAGTGCTAGAGATCTCCGCTCCTACGAGCAGTACTTC

d_call: -
clone_size: many
j_call: TRBJ1-5
v_call: TRBV6-1
cdr3_aa: CASSEFDGNQPQHF
cdr3_nt: TGTGCCAGCAGTGAATTTGACGGCAATCAGCCCCAGCATTTT

d_call: -
clone_size: medium-sized
j_call: TRBJ1-1
v_call: TRBV3-1
cdr3_aa: CASSQAKGITEAFF
cdr3_nt: TGTGCCAGCAGCCAAGCCAAGGGGATCACTGAAGCTTTCTTT

d_call: TRBD2
clone_size: -
j_call: TRBJ2-7
v_call: TRBV20-1
cdr3_aa: CSARGTSGVSYEQYF
cdr3_nt: TGCAGTGCTAGGGGGACTAGCGGAGTTTCCTACGAGCAGTACTTC

d_call: TRBD1
clone_size: few
j_call: TRBJ2-2
v_call: TRBV6-1
cdr3_aa: CASNPTTGWNTGELFF
cdr3_nt: TGTGCCAGCAATCCGACGACAGGGTGGAACACCGGGGAGCTGTTTTTT

d_call: TRBD1
clone_size: many
j_call: TRBJ1-1
v_call: TRBV2
cdr3_aa: CASRSGTGVTEAFF
cdr3_nt: TGTGCCAGCAGGTCCGGGACAGGGGTCACTGAAGCTTTCTTT

d_call: TRBD1
clone_size: -
j_call: TRBJ2-7
v_call: TRBV14
cdr3_aa: CASSKGGTASYEQYF
cdr3_nt: TGTGCCAGCAGCAAAGGTGGGACAGCCTCCTACGAGCAGTACTTC

d_call: -
clone_size: -
j_call: TRBJ1-6
v_call: TRBV19
cdr3_aa: CASSIAGGDSPLHF
cdr3_nt: TGTGCCAGTAGTATCGCCGGCGGGGATTCACCCCTCCACTTT

d_call: -
clone_size: few
j_call: TRBJ1-2
v_call: TRBV6-2/TRBV6-3
cdr3_aa: CASTPYPNNYGYTF
cdr3_nt: TGTGCCAGCACTCCGTACCCGAATAACTATGGCTACACCTTC

d_call: -
clone_size: many
j_call: TRBJ1-6
v_call: TRBV12-3/TRBV12-4
cdr3_aa: CASSLSRGLPPLHF
cdr3_nt: TGTGCCAGCAGTTTATCCCGTGGTCTCCCACCCCTCCACTTT

d_call: -
clone_size: many
j_call: TRBJ2-7
v_call: TRBV20-1
cdr3_aa: CSAIDMSSYEQYF
cdr3_nt: TGCAGTGCTATAGACATGAGCTCCTACGAGCAGTACTTC

d_call: -
clone_size: many
j_call: TRBJ1-2
v_call: TRBV28
cdr3_aa: CASSSASEGYTF
cdr3_nt: TGTGCCAGCAGTTCTGCCTCGGAGGGCTACACCTTC

d_call: -
clone_size: many
j_call: TRBJ2-1
v_call: TRBV19
cdr3_aa: CASSMRDYVDSEQFF
cdr3_nt: TGTGCCAGTAGTATGCGGGACTATGTGGACAGTGAGCAGTTCTTC

d_call: TRBD2
clone_size: many
j_call: TRBJ2-1
v_call: TRBV28
cdr3_aa: CASSPGGTSGGEQFF
cdr3_nt: TGTGCCAGCAGTCCCGGGGGGACTAGCGGGGGGGAGCAGTTCTTC

d_call: -
clone_size: many
j_call: TRBJ2-3
v_call: TRBV2
cdr3_aa: CASGDRGTDTQYF
cdr3_nt: TGTGCCAGCGGAGATCGCGGCACAGATACGCAGTATTTT

d_call: TRBD1
clone_size: many
j_call: TRBJ1-2
v_call: TRBV27
cdr3_aa: CASSSTGGAYGYTF
cdr3_nt: TGTGCCAGCAGTTCTACAGGGGGGGCCTATGGCTACACCTTC

d_call: TRBD1
clone_size: few
j_call: TRBJ2-1
v_call: TRBV20-1
cdr3_aa: CSASGFGRGTDNEQFF
cdr3_nt: TGCAGTGCTAGTGGGTTTGGCAGGGGGACCGACAATGAGCAGTTCTTC

d_call: TRBD1
clone_size: many
j_call: TRBJ2-7
v_call: TRBV12-3/TRBV12-4
cdr3_aa: CASSLQGAPYEQYF
cdr3_nt: TGTGCCAGCAGTCTACAGGGGGCGCCCTACGAGCAGTACTTC

d_call: -
clone_size: few
j_call: TRBJ2-7
v_call: TRBV19
cdr3_aa: CASRVKTGLIYEQYF
cdr3_nt: TGTGCCAGTAGGGTAAAAACGGGACTGATCTACGAGCAGTACTTC

d_call: -
clone_size: many
j_call: TRBJ2-2
v_call: TRBV2
cdr3_aa: CASRRLEGSTGELFF
cdr3_nt: TGTGCCAGCAGGAGGTTGGAGGGCAGCACCGGGGAGCTGTTTTTT

d_call: TRBD1
clone_size: many
j_call: TRBJ2-6
v_call: TRBV19
cdr3_aa: CASSAGTGSSGANVLTF
cdr3_nt: TGTGCCAGTAGTGCCGGGACAGGCTCCTCTGGGGCCAACGTCCTGACTTTC

d_call: -
clone_size: -
j_call: TRBJ1-1
v_call: TRBV4-2
cdr3_aa: CASSQDFGSMVRGTEAFF
cdr3_nt: TGTGCCAGCAGCCAAGATTTCGGGTCAATGGTTAGGGGCACTGAAGCTTTCTTT

d_call: TRBD1
clone_size: many
j_call: TRBJ2-1
v_call: TRBV6-1
cdr3_aa: CASSDRGLGSYNEQFF
cdr3_nt: TGTGCCAGCTCCGACAGGGGATTGGGGTCCTACAATGAGCAGTTCTTC

d_call: -
clone_size: many
j_call: TRBJ2-7
v_call: TRBV7-9
cdr3_aa: CASSLRRGHYEQYF
cdr3_nt: TGTGCCAGCAGCTTACGGCGGGGTCACTACGAGCAGTACTTC

d_call: -
clone_size: -
j_call: TRBJ1-1
v_call: TRBV28
cdr3_aa: CASSLLTGGGNTEAFF
cdr3_nt: TGTGCCAGCAGTTTACTAACGGGTGGGGGGAACACTGAAGCTTTCTTT

d_call: TRBD2
clone_size: many
j_call: TRBJ2-1
v_call: TRBV7-9
cdr3_aa: CASSPPGLAGEQFF
cdr3_nt: TGTGCCAGCAGCCCACCGGGACTAGCGGGGGAGCAGTTCTTC

d_call: -
clone_size: many
j_call: TRBJ2-7
v_call: TRBV6-2/TRBV6-3
cdr3_aa: CASSSRGVPRKNEQYF
cdr3_nt: TGTGCCAGCAGTTCCCGAGGGGTGCCCCGGAAAAACGAGCAGTACTTC

d_call: TRBD1
clone_size: many
j_call: TRBJ1-1
v_call: TRBV6-1
cdr3_aa: CASSDRTGGRNEAFF
cdr3_nt: TGTGCCAGCAGTGATCGAACAGGGGGGCGTAATGAAGCTTTCTTT

d_call: -
clone_size: -
j_call: TRBJ2-6
v_call: TRBV6-2/TRBV6-3
cdr3_aa: CASSGAGTHYSGANVLTF
cdr3_nt: TGTGCCAGCAGCGGCGCCGGGACACATTACTCTGGGGCCAACGTCCTGACTTTC

d_call: -
clone_size: many
j_call: TRBJ2-6
v_call: TRBV5-5
cdr3_aa: CASSLRGSGTALSGANVLTF
cdr3_nt: TGTGCCAGCAGCTTGAGGGGTAGCGGGACAGCTCTCTCTGGGGCCAACGTCCTGACTTTC

d_call: -
clone_size: -
j_call: TRBJ2-7
v_call: TRBV5-5
cdr3_aa: CASSPLNRREQYF
cdr3_nt: TGTGCCAGCAGCCCCTTGAACAGACGCGAGCAGTACTTC

d_call: -
clone_size: many
j_call: TRBJ2-3
v_call: TRBV11-2
cdr3_aa: CASSLSRGARADTQYF
cdr3_nt: TGTGCCAGCAGCTTAAGCAGGGGCGCCAGGGCAGATACGCAGTATTTT

d_call: -
clone_size: many
j_call: TRBJ1-1
v_call: TRBV29-1
cdr3_aa: CSVEALVPNTEAFF
cdr3_nt: TGCAGCGTTGAAGCACTAGTACCGAACACTGAAGCTTTCTTT

d_call: -
clone_size: many
j_call: TRBJ2-6
v_call: TRBV28
cdr3_aa: CASRKGGTGANVLTF
cdr3_nt: TGTGCCAGCCGGAAAGGGGGGACTGGGGCCAACGTCCTGACTTTC

d_call: TRBD1
clone_size: -
j_call: TRBJ1-3
v_call: TRBV9
cdr3_aa: CASSVNRDRGSGNTIYF
cdr3_nt: TGTGCCAGCAGCGTTAACCGGGACAGGGGCTCTGGAAACACCATATATTTT

d_call: TRBD2
clone_size: few
j_call: TRBJ2-1
v_call: TRBV7-2
cdr3_aa: CAIHAGWSGNLYNEQFF
cdr3_nt: TGTGCCATCCACGCCGGGTGGAGCGGGAACCTTTACAATGAGCAGTTCTTC

d_call: -
clone_size: few
j_call: TRBJ2-7
v_call: TRBV27
cdr3_aa: CASRLRMWGWNEQYF
cdr3_nt: TGTGCCAGCAGACTACGAATGTGGGGATGGAACGAGCAGTACTTC

d_call: TRBD2
clone_size: few
j_call: TRBJ2-3
v_call: TRBV2
cdr3_aa: CASSEEASGRKDTQYF
cdr3_nt: TGTGCCAGCAGTGAGGAGGCTAGCGGGAGAAAAGATACGCAGTATTTT

d_call: -
clone_size: many
j_call: TRBJ2-5
v_call: TRBV12-3/TRBV12-4
cdr3_aa: CASRGSQGQETQYF
cdr3_nt: TGTGCCAGCAGGGGATCACAGGGACAAGAGACCCAGTACTTC

d_call: TRBD2
clone_size: many
j_call: TRBJ2-1
v_call: TRBV7-2
cdr3_aa: CASSLDLAGEQFF
cdr3_nt: TGTGCCAGCAGCTTAGATCTAGCGGGTGAGCAGTTCTTC

d_call: -
clone_size: -
j_call: TRBJ2-7
v_call: TRBV24-1
cdr3_aa: CATSDPAGEQYF
cdr3_nt: TGTGCCACCAGTGATCCGGCCGGCGAGCAGTACTTC

d_call: -
clone_size: -
j_call: TRBJ2-3
v_call: TRBV7-9
cdr3_aa: CASSPRAAQLDTQYF
cdr3_nt: TGTGCCAGCAGCCCCCGGGCAGCTCAACTAGATACGCAGTATTTT

d_call: TRBD1
clone_size: many
j_call: TRBJ2-1
v_call: TRBV6-9
cdr3_aa: CASSYGTGGIDEQFF
cdr3_nt: TGTGCCAGCAGTTACGGGACAGGGGGCATCGATGAGCAGTTCTTC

d_call: TRBD2
clone_size: many
j_call: TRBJ2-1
v_call: TRBV2
cdr3_aa: CATQREGRLLEQFF
cdr3_nt: TGTGCCACACAACGGGAGGGCCGGTTATTGGAGCAGTTCTTC

d_call: TRBD1
clone_size: many
j_call: TRBJ1-2
v_call: TRBV13
cdr3_aa: CASSSTQDRAYGYTF
cdr3_nt: TGTGCCAGCAGCTCTACCCAGGACAGGGCCTATGGCTACACCTTC

d_call: -
clone_size: many
j_call: TRBJ2-1
v_call: TRBV14
cdr3_aa: CASSQSSAYNEQFF
cdr3_nt: TGTGCCAGCAGCCAGTCTTCGGCCTACAATGAGCAGTTCTTC

d_call: -
clone_size: many
j_call: TRBJ2-2
v_call: TRBV11-2
cdr3_aa: CASSLGFTTGELFF
cdr3_nt: TGTGCCAGCAGCTTAGGGTTCACGACCGGGGAGCTGTTTTTT

d_call: -
clone_size: many
j_call: TRBJ1-1
v_call: TRBV19
cdr3_aa: CATLTGSGTEAFF
cdr3_nt: TGTGCCACCCTTACAGGGTCGGGGACTGAAGCTTTCTTT

d_call: -
clone_size: many
j_call: TRBJ1-5
v_call: TRBV20-1
cdr3_aa: CSARVGTQPQHF
cdr3_nt: TGCAGTGCTAGAGTGGGCACTCAGCCCCAGCATTTT

d_call: TRBD2
clone_size: many
j_call: TRBJ2-1
v_call: TRBV13
cdr3_aa: CASSPKGLGYNEQFF
cdr3_nt: TGTGCCAGCAGCCCGAAGGGACTAGGGTACAATGAGCAGTTCTTC